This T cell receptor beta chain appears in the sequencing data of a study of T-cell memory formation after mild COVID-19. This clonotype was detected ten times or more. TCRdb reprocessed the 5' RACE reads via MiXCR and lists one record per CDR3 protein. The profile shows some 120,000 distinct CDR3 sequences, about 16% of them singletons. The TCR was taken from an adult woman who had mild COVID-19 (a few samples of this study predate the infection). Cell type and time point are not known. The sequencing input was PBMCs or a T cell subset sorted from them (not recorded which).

CDR3 sequence: CASSSDRVAVYEQYF. CDR3 nucleotides: TGTGCCAGCTCTTCGGACAGGGTTGCTGTCTACGAGCAGTACTTC. This chain joins TRBV18 and TRBJ2-7, with 8 nucleotides matching TRBD1. This CDR3 has 15 amino acids. Germline V lookup: CDR1 KGHSH, CDR2 LQKENI. Trimming took 6 bases from V and 3 from J; bases not matched to a gene: 10.